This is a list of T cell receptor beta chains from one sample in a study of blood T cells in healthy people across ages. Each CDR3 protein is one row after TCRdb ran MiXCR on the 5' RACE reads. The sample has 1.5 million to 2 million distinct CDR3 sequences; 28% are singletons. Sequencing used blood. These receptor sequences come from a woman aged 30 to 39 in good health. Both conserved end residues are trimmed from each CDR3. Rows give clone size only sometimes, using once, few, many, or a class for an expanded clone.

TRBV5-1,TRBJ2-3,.,ASSSTMTGSTDTQY
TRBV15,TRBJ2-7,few,ATSRDRGAPTEQY
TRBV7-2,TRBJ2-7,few,ASSLEGSSGVVYVEQY
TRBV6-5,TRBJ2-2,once,ASSPGTFTGELF
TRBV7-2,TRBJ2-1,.,ASRGVGLQANEQF
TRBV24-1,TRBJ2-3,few,ATSAGQGGTTDTQY
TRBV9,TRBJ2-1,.,ASSVAVDQRNYNEQF
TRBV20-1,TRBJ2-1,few,SADGTQWEYNRQF
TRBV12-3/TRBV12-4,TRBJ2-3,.,ASSRGLAGLDTQY
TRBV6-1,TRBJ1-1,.,ASSLQGTGNTEAF
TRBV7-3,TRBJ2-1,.,ASGSRTEGSYNEQF
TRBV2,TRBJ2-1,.,ASCRESVDNEQF
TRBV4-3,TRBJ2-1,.,ASSQDPLANPYNEQF
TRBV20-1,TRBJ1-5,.,SANKGDSNQPQH
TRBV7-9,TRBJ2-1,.,ASSSWAGGADEQF
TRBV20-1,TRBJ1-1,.,SASSGQLNTEAF
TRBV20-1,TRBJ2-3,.,SASRGRPVDTQY
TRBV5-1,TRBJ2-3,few,ASSLGRQGDRDTQY
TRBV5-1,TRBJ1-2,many,ASSPAGQHGYT
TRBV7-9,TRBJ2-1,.,ASSLAQSGSFDEQF
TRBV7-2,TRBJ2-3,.,ASSLATAQGVTQY
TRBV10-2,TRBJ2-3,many,ASSEPGGTQY
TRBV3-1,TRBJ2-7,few,ASSQGPGLAPEQY
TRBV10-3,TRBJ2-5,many,AVGSGVETQY
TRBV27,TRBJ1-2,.,ASSRKGTRYGYT
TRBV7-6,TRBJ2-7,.,ASSPQTGLGEQY
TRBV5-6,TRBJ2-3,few,ASSLRLAESLGTDTQY
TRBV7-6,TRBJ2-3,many,ASSFRLAGAPDTQY
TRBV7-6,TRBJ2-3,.,ASSSQGQASTDTQY
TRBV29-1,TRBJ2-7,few,SVAIGGPIGEQY
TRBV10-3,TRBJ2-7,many,AISLRQESYEQY
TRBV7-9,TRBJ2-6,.,ATSFPSADRKYSGANVLT